This TCR beta chain was captured by sequencing in a study of response to subunit inactivated influenza vaccine. Study observations and caveats: Every seasonal influenza vaccination brings in few new T cells, the authors suggested.

CDR3 size: 15 residues. V was pared by 3 bases and J by 0 bases, with 10 bases between. Germline V lookup: CDR1 MNHEY, CDR2 SMNVEV (reference sequence). One entry per CDR3 protein, called by TCRdb with MiXCR from the RT-PCR reads. The repertoire has about 610,000 distinct CDR3 sequences, about 15% of them found once; the top ten carry more than 9.5%. Regarding this clonotype: The antigen remains undetermined.

Sequencing was performed on PBMCs from blood, taken 11 to 12 days after vaccination. The sequence came from a man aged 50 to 60 who received an inactivated influenza vaccine. The chain is built from TRBV27 and TRBJ2-3; the D is unclear. The CDR3 coding sequence is TGTGCCAGCAGTTTTGGGCGGCTTAGCACAGATACGCAGTATTTT. It specifies CASSFGRLSTDTQYF.